This TCR beta chain is from a study of T cells in Graves' hyperthyroidism and ophthalmopathy. As for the study in general: Before treatment of any kind, peripheral blood was taken at initial diagnosis.

Whole-study findings and limits: The model made its ophthalmopathy prediction, and onset followed a median 6.5 months later.

This clonotype was recorded at least ten times. Its antigen is as yet unknown. RNA transcripts gave rise to amplified TCR beta CDR3 regions. With the HTBI primer set, the TCR CDR3 went through a first round of RT-PCR. TCRdb reprocessed the multiplex PCR reads with MiXCR, giving one entry per CDR3 protein. There are roughly 250,000 distinct CDR3 sequences in the sample; more than 12% occur only once, and about 14% lies in the top ten. This receptor was identified in a woman aged 40-49 years with Graves' hyperthyroidism that later progressed to Graves' ophthalmopathy. The sample taken for sequencing was blood.

In DNA form, the CDR3 reads TGTGCCAGCACAGTGGGAGACGGCACCGGGGAGCTGTTTTTT. Translated, it gives CASTVGDGTGELFF. The chain combines TRBV28 with TRBJ2-2; the D gene is possibly TRBD2 (5 bases). V was pared by 7 bases and J by 4 bases, with 13 bases between. There are 14 residues in the CDR3. Looked up from germline, CDR1 is MDHEN and CDR2 is SYDVKM.